The 18 T cell receptor beta chains presented below share a single source sample, sequenced in a study of blood T cell repertoires in COVID-19. Sequencing was performed with immunoSEQ multiplex PCR; in TCRdb, only in-frame clones are kept and a portion is missing. Of fewer than 50,000 clones in the sample, around four fifths were seen once. The specimen was peripheral blood. These receptors were obtained from a woman older than 75 with active or convalescent COVID-19.

The chain recombines TRBV4-3 with TRBJ2-7; 14 nucleotides line up with TRBD2. Germline CDR1 LGHNA, CDR2 YSLEER. With V trimmed by 0 bases and J by 3 bases, 4 bases remained unmatched. The CDR3 covers 17 residues. In nucleotides, the CDR3 is TGCGCCAGCAGCCAAGATTCTGGGACTAGCGGGAGCTACGAGCAGTACTTC. Its translation: CASSQDSGTSGSYEQYF.

This clone turned up a few times. This chain links TRBV11-3 with TRBJ2-1; possible D gene TRBD2, 6 bases. The CDR3 contains 14 residues. Per germline, CDR1 SGHNT and CDR2 YENEEA. Trimming pared 4 bases from V and 6 bases from J, leaving 13 bases between. CDR3 bases: TGTGCCAGCAGCTCGGGAGCGGGCAGCAATGAGCAGTTCTTC. Its protein product is CASSSGAGSNEQFF.

The chain couples TRBV28 to TRBJ1-2; a weak D match, TRBD1 (5 bases). The ends were cut back, 6 bases at V and 0 bases at J, with 8 bases in the middle. Germline lookup yields CDR1 MDHEN and CDR2 SYDVKM. This CDR3 comprises 13 residues. DNA for the CDR3: TGTGCCAGCAGAAGACAGACTAACTATGGCTACACCTTC. It encodes CASRRQTNYGYTF.

The J gene is TRBJ2-7, the V gene TRBV7-3; no clear D gene. The CDR3 consists of 13 residues. Germline V gene data show CDR1 as SGHTA and CDR2 as FQGTGA. Trimming left V 0 bases short and J 5 bases short, with 8 bases between. The CDR3 region is CASSLTHRDEQYF. The DNA for the CDR3 is TGTGCCAGCAGCTTAACGCATCGGGACGAGCAGTACTTC. Full variable domain (missing parts from reference TRBV7-3 and TRBJ2-7): GAGVSQTPSNKVTEKGKYVELRCDPISGHTALYWYRQSLGQGPEFLIYFQGTGAADDSGLPNDRFFAVRPEGSVSTLKIQRTERGDSAVYLCASSLTHRDEQYFGPGTRLTVT.

The V gene is TRBV2, the J gene TRBJ1-1; D ambiguous. V shed 6 bases and J shed 1 base, with 9 bases lying between them. Germline CDR1 SNHLY, CDR2 FYNNEI. CDR3 length equals 13 residues. In nucleotides, the CDR3 is TGTGCCAGCAGCGCCGCAGAGAACACTGAAGCTTTCTTT. This encodes CASSAAENTEAFF. Full variable domain (remainder filled in from reference TRBV2 and TRBJ1-1): EPEVTQTPSHQVTQMGQEVILRCVPISNHLYFYWYRQILGQKVEFLVSFYNNEISEKSEIFDDQFSVERPDGSNFTLKIRSTKLEDSAMYFCASSAAENTEAFFGQGTRLTVV.

The gene calls are TRBV6-1 and TRBJ1-5; D remains ambiguous. From germline, CDR1 is MNHNS and CDR2 SASEGT. Trimming left V 0 bases short and J 4 bases short, with 10 bases between. This CDR3 contains 15 residues. The CDR3 DNA reads TGTGCCAGCAGTGAAGCGGCGCGAGGAAATCAGCCCCAGCATTTT. Its translation is CASSEAARGNQPQHF.

The rearrangement uses TRBV5-1 and TRBJ1-2; D remains ambiguous. Germline V gene sequence: CDR1 SGHRS, CDR2 YFSETQ. The V end lost 2 bases, the J end lost 3 bases, and 17 bases lay between the germline ends. The length of the CDR3 is 16 residues. The CDR3 sequence: CASSFGSGRADYGYTF. The CDR3 DNA reads as TGCGCCAGCAGCTTTGGGAGCGGAAGAGCGGACTATGGCTACACCTTC.

This chain connects TRBV28 to TRBJ1-4; the D is unclear. V lost 5 bases and J lost 4, with 14 bases in between. Germline V CDR1 and CDR2: MDHEN, SYDVKM. CDR3 length: 15 residues. In DNA form, the CDR3 reads TGTGCCAGCAGTCCCCCCGGTTTCGATAATGAAAAACTGTTTTTT. Its translation: CASSPPGFDNEKLFF.

This chain uses TRBV19 with TRBJ1-1; 8 positions agree with TRBD1. The V segment lost 5 bases and the J segment 5 bases; nucleotides outside the gene matches: 7. The CDR3 covers 14 residues. Looked up from germline, CDR1 is LNHDA and CDR2 is SQIVND (reference sequence). For the CDR3, the DNA is TGTGCCAGTAGTTTCGACAGGGGACGTACTGAAGCTTTCTTT. This gives the protein CASSFDRGRTEAFF.

The rearrangement joins TRBV6-5 to TRBJ1-2; D remains ambiguous. V shed 6 bases and J shed 4 bases, with 12 bases lying between them. Germline-derived CDR1 and CDR2 are MNHEY and SVGAGI. The CDR3 length is 13 residues. The CDR3 DNA reads TGTGCCAGCAGCCCCGAGGGCCTCTATGGCTACACCTTC. It specifies CASSPEGLYGYTF.

The chain joins TRBV19 to TRBJ2-5, with 10 bases that match TRBD2. V lost 5 bases and J lost 5; bases outside the gene matches: 5. Germline V CDR1 and CDR2: LNHDA, SQIVND (reference sequence). CDR3 length: 14 amino acids. The CDR3 here is CASSPLAGGETQYF. The CDR3, as DNA: TGTGCCAGTAGTCCATTAGCGGGAGGCGAGACCCAGTACTTC.

This chain connects TRBV6-6 to TRBJ1-5; possible D gene TRBD1, 6 bases. V lost 4 bases and J lost 1, with 14 bases in between. There are 16 residues in the CDR3. In germline, CDR1 is MNHNY, CDR2 SVGAGI (reference sequence). CDR3: CASSSEQGTSNQPQHF. The CDR3 DNA reads as TGTGCCAGCAGTTCGGAACAGGGCACAAGCAATCAGCCCCAGCATTTT.

The chain uses TRBV27 and TRBJ2-7, with 11 bases matching TRBD2. The CDR3 spans 15 residues. Germline CDR1 MNHEY, CDR2 SMNVEV (reference sequence). J was trimmed by 7 bases and V by 2 bases; bases with no gene match: 7. The CDR3 coding sequence is TGTGCCAGCAGTTTAGTAGCGGGAGGGGTTGTGGAGCAGTACTTC. As protein: CASSLVAGGVVEQYF.

The chain joins TRBV19 to TRBJ1-1; maybe TRBD1 (6 bases). This CDR3 has 13 amino acids. The germline gives CDR1 LNHDA, CDR2 SQIVND (reference sequence). The V and J ends lost 9 bases and 5 bases respectively, with 16 bases between them. CDR3 in DNA: TGTGCCAGCCGCGCCGAGGGGGTTACTGAAGCTTTCTTT. Residues: CASRAEGVTEAFF.

The gene calls are TRBV28 and TRBJ2-1; 13 positions match TRBD2. The ends lost 10 bases at V and 10 bases at J; junction bases unmatched: 16. This CDR3 is 16 amino acids long. CDR1 is MDHEN and CDR2 is SYDVKM in the germline V gene. The CDR3 DNA follows: TGTGCCACCTCGGGGGGACTAGCGGGACCTCTCCGGGAGCAGTTCTTC. Translated, it gives CATSGGLAGPLREQFF.

V is TRBV25-1 and J is TRBJ1-1; D is uncertain. V lost 2 bases to trimming and J lost 1 base, with 5 bases between them. The CDR3 has 13 residues. Germline V gene sequence: CDR1 MGHDK, CDR2 SYGVNS. CDR3 region: CASSEVRNTEAFF. The CDR3, as DNA: TGTGCCAGCAGTGAAGTCAGGAACACTGAAGCTTTCTTT. Full variable domain (missing parts from reference TRBV25-1 and TRBJ1-1): EADIYQTPRYLVIGTGKKITLECSQTMGHDKMYWYQQDPGMELHLIHYSYGVNSTEKGDLSSESTVSRIRTEHFPLTLESARPSHTSQYLCASSEVRNTEAFFGQGTRLTVV.

This clone was recorded once. This chain connects TRBV5-1 to TRBJ2-1; TRBD2 matches 8 bases. The CDR3 covers 17 residues. From germline, CDR1 is SGHRS and CDR2 YFSETQ. V was pared by 5 bases and J by 6 bases, with 16 bases of the junction left unmatched. In nucleotides, the CDR3 is TGCGCCAGCAGTTGGGGACTAGGAATTAAGCGGGGCAATGAGCAGTTCTTC. This encodes CASSWGLGIKRGNEQFF. The complete variable domain, with remaining parts taken from reference TRBV5-1 and TRBJ2-1, reads KAGVTQTPRYLIKTRGQQVTLSCSPISGHRSVSWYQQTPGQGLQFLFEYFSETQRNKGNFPGRFSGRQFSNSRSEMNVSTLELGDSALYLCASSWGLGIKRGNEQFFGPGTRLTVL.

V usage is TRBV7-3 and J usage is TRBJ2-2; D possibly corresponds to TRBD2 (6 bases). V dropped 5 bases and J dropped 1 base, with 17 bases sitting between them. Looked up from germline, CDR1 is SGHTA and CDR2 is FQGTGA. The CDR3 is 17 amino acids. The CDR3 loop is CASSPGSWEENTGELFF. The CDR3 coding sequence is TGTGCCAGCAGCCCCGGGTCGTGGGAGGAGAACACCGGGGAGCTGTTTTTT.